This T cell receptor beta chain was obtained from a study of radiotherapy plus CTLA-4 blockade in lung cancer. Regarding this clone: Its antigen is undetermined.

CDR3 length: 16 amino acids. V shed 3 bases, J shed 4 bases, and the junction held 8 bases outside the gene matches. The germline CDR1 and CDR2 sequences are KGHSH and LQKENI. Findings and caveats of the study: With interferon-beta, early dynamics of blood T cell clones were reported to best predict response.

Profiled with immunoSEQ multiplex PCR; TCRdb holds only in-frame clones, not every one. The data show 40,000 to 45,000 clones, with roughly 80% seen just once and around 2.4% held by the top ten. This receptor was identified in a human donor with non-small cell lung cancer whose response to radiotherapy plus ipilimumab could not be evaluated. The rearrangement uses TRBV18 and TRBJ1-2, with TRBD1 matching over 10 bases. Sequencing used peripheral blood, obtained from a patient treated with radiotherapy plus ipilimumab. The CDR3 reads CASSPDWDRGTYGYTF. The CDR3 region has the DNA TGTGCCAGCTCACCGGATTGGGACAGGGGCACCTATGGCTACACCTTC.